These 20 T cell receptor beta chains were all obtained from the same sample, sequenced in a study of Tregs in tolerant kidney transplant recipients (dated by TCRdb to the late 2010s). The library was built by means of the immunoSEQ multiplex PCR assay. This is the immuneACCESS table as TCRdb keeps it, with only in-frame sequences that have V and J called. A part of the clones is gone; compared with another copy, unresolved V genes explain less than half, and the rest is unexplained. This sample has some 240,000 clones in its table, and approximately 83% of those were observed once. The top ten constitute around 0.6% of the sample. The sample comprised CD4+ T cells from blood. These receptors came from a human donor in good health.

The rearrangement joins TRBV7-9 to TRBJ1-2; D gene ambiguous. CDR3 length equals 14 residues. Between the trimmed V and J ends, which lost 5 bases and 1 base, there was a span of 11 bases. Per the germline V gene, CDR1 is SEHNR and CDR2 is FQNEAQ (reference sequence). In nucleotides, the CDR3 is TGTGCCAGCAGCCACAGTGGAGTTAACTATGGCTACACCTTC. It specifies CASSHSGVNYGYTF.

The chain recombines TRBV7-9 with TRBJ1-2; D is ambiguous. Germline CDR1 reads SEHNR; CDR2 reads FQNEAQ (reference sequence). V was clipped by 3 bases and J by 3 bases, with 8 bases between them. This CDR3 is 13 amino acids long. CDR3 bases: TGTGCCAGCAGCTTGGGGATCGACTATGGCTACACCTTC. It yields the protein CASSLGIDYGYTF.

The chain combines TRBV6-6 with TRBJ2-1, with unresolved D. V gave up 0 bases and J gave up 10 bases, with 7 bases separating them. The CDR3 sequence is 12 residues long. From germline, CDR1 is MNHNY and CDR2 SVGAGI (reference sequence). The CDR3 coding sequence is TGTGCCAGCAGTTACTCGAGGACGGAGCAGTTCTTC. Residues: CASSYSRTEQFF.

The rearrangement uses TRBV6-6 and TRBJ2-7, with D possibly called TRBD1 or TRBD2 (6 bases each). The CDR3 is 15 residues long. The V end lost 7 bases, the J end lost 2 bases, and 18 bases lay between the germline ends. The germline V gene has CDR1 MNHNY and CDR2 SVGAGI (reference sequence). CDR3 coding DNA: TGTGCCAGCAACCCCACAGGGCGGGACGCCTACGAGCAGTACTTC. Protein product: CASNPTGRDAYEQYF.

V is TRBV5-1 and J is TRBJ2-1; D may be TRBD2 (6 bases). The CDR3 extends over 15 amino acids. The V and J ends lost 2 bases and 5 bases respectively, with 14 bases between them. Germline V CDR1 and CDR2: SGHRS, YFSETQ. The CDR3 reads CASSFGGYGDNEQFF. Here the CDR3 DNA reads TGCGCCAGCAGCTTCGGGGGTTATGGTGACAATGAGCAGTTCTTC.

This chain connects TRBV6-5 to TRBJ2-5, with D tentatively TRBD2 (5 bases). The V end was cut by 0 bases, the J end by 5 bases, with 10 bases between. Germline loops: CDR1 MNHEY, CDR2 SVGAGI. This CDR3 region has 14 residues. CDR3 loop: CASSYSHGGETQYF. Written as DNA, the CDR3 is TGTGCCAGCAGTTACTCCCACGGCGGGGAGACCCAGTACTTC.

The gene calls are TRBV5-6 and TRBJ2-1; D unresolved. The CDR3 consists of 15 residues. Germline-derived CDR1 and CDR2 are SGHDT and YYEEEE. V was trimmed by 1 base and J by 1 base, leaving 9 bases between them. This CDR3 is CASSLPYTSYNEQFF. DNA of the CDR3: TGTGCCAGCAGCTTGCCCTATACATCCTACAATGAGCAGTTCTTC.

CDR3 residues: CSAPGTYGYTF. The CDR3 nucleotides read TGCAGTGCTCCCGGGACATATGGCTACACCTTC. The rearrangement joins TRBV20-1 to TRBJ1-2; weak D call: TRBD1 (6 bases). The CDR3 covers 11 residues. Between the trimmed V and J ends, which lost 5 bases and 5 bases, there was a span of 9 bases. Germline V gives CDR1 DFQATT, CDR2 SNEGSKA (reference sequence).

The chain links TRBV11-2 to TRBJ2-1; TRBD1 agrees at 8 bases. Germline CDR1 and CDR2: SGHAT and FQNNGV. V lost 3 bases, J lost 7 bases, and 8 bases stayed unmatched. This CDR3 has 15 amino acids. The CDR3 is CASSFGQGARNEQFF. DNA for the CDR3: TGTGCCAGCAGCTTTGGCCAGGGGGCGCGAAATGAGCAGTTCTTC.

The sample holds a few counts of this clone. CDR3 DNA sequence: TGTGTCTTTGGCCGGGAGTACGAGCAGTACTTC. This encodes CVFGREYEQYF. This chain connects TRBV5-4 to TRBJ2-7, with D maybe TRBD2 (6 bases). This CDR3 is built from 11 residues. Germline lookup yields CDR1 SGHNT and CDR2 YYREEE (reference sequence).

This chain uses TRBV7-8 with TRBJ2-1, with 16 bases aligning to TRBD2. The CDR3 has 16 amino acids. From germline, CDR1 is SGHVS and CDR2 FQNEAQ. V lost 4 bases, J lost 6 bases, and 3 bases stayed unmatched. CDR3 residues: CASSSGLAGGGNEQFF. For the CDR3, the DNA is TGTGCCAGCAGCTCGGGACTAGCGGGAGGGGGCAATGAGCAGTTCTTC. The full variable domain, with the rest looked up from reference TRBV7-8 and TRBJ2-1, is GAGVSQSPRYKVAKRGQDVALRCDPISGHVSLFWYQQALGQGPEFLTYFQNEAQLDKSGLPSDRFFAERPEGSVSTLKIQRTQQEDSAVYLCASSSGLAGGGNEQFFGPGTRLTVL.

J is TRBJ1-3 and V is TRBV30; 8 bases are a match to TRBD1. Germline V gene sequence: CDR1 GTSNPN, CDR2 SVGIG (reference sequence). CDR3 length: 15 residues. The trim removed 4 bases at V and 1 base at J, leaving 6 bases unmatched. CDR3 in amino acids: CAWMAGQASGNTIYF. DNA for the CDR3: TGTGCCTGGATGGCGGGACAGGCGTCTGGAAACACCATATATTTT.

DNA for the CDR3: TGTGCCAGCTCACCTCGACCGCCAAGAAGCACAGATACGCAGTATTTT. This sequence encodes CASSPRPPRSTDTQYF. V and J are TRBV18 and TRBJ2-3; D not resolved. Germline CDR1 and CDR2: KGHSH and LQKENI. The CDR3 contains 16 residues. The V and J ends lost 3 bases and 0 bases respectively, with 13 bases between them. Drawing the rest from reference TRBV18 and TRBJ2-3, the complete variable domain is NAGVMQNPRHLVRRRGQEARLRCSPMKGHSHVYWYRQLPEEGLKFMVYLQKENIIDESGMPKERFSAEFPKEGPSILRIQQVVRGDSAAYFCASSPRPPRSTDTQYFGPGTRLTVL.

The genes are TRBV30 and TRBJ1-2; D perhaps matches TRBD1 (5 bases). Germline V gives CDR1 GTSNPN, CDR2 SVGIG (reference sequence). The CDR3 sequence is 14 residues long. V shed 6 bases and J shed 4 bases, with 18 bases lying between them. The CDR3 DNA sequence: TGTGCCTGTACAATGGGACTGAATATCTATGGCTACACCTTC. Protein product: CACTMGLNIYGYTF.

CDR3 in amino acids: CASSPYRQGSTEAFF. The CDR3 bases are TGTGCCAGCAGCCCCTACCGGCAGGGTAGCACTGAAGCTTTCTTT. This chain links TRBV14 with TRBJ1-1, with D perhaps matching TRBD1 (5 bases). V was clipped by 4 bases and J by 4 bases, with 16 bases between them. This CDR3 contains 15 residues. Per the germline V gene, CDR1 is SGHDN and CDR2 is FVKESK. The whole variable domain, filled in from reference TRBV14 and TRBJ1-1, reads EAGVTQFPSHSVIEKGQTVTLRCDPISGHDNLYWYRRVMGKEIKFLLHFVKESKQDESGMPNNRFLAERTGGTYSTLKVQPAELEDSGVYFCASSPYRQGSTEAFFGQGTRLTVV.

This clone appeared once. The chain has TRBV4-2 and TRBJ1-4; 9 positions agree with TRBD1. This CDR3 has 15 amino acids. V shed 1 base and J 6 bases; nucleotides not matched to a gene: 3. Germline values: CDR1 LGHNA, CDR2 YNFKEQ. CDR3 residues: CASSQGDREDEKLFF. Written as DNA, the CDR3 is TGTGCCAGCAGCCAAGGGGACAGGGAGGATGAAAAACTGTTTTTT.

This clone was observed a handful of times. The chain couples TRBV2 to TRBJ2-7; tentatively, D is TRBD1 (6 bases). The CDR3 sequence is 16 residues long. Germline CDR1 and CDR2: SNHLY and FYNNEI. Trimming pared 5 bases from V and 0 bases from J, leaving 17 bases between. CDR3 residues: CASSSRGQIVSYEQYF. CDR3 DNA: TGTGCCAGCAGTTCACGAGGACAGATCGTCTCCTACGAGCAGTACTTC.

The V call is TRBV5-8, the J call TRBJ1-3; D not certain. In germline, CDR1 is SGHTS, CDR2 YDEGEE. V shed 4 bases and J shed 0 bases, with 11 bases lying between them. The CDR3 covers 15 residues. The CDR3 here is CASSLGLSSGNTIYF. CDR3 nucleotide sequence: TGTGCCAGCAGCCTAGGACTCAGCTCTGGAAACACCATATATTTT.

This clone has only a few counts. The junction shows a germline mismatch at one end, possibly a read error. The same CDR3 is also encoded by other DNA sequences in this sample. This sequence joins TRBV4-1 and TRBJ1-1; TRBD1 might be the D (5 bases). The germline CDR1 and CDR2 sequences are MGHRA and YSYEKL. The CDR3 is 16 amino acids. The CDR3 protein is CASSQEYTGLNTEAFF. CDR3 sequence (DNA): TGTGCCAGCAGCCAAGAGTATACAGGCCTTAACACTGAAGCTTTCTTT.

The chain employs TRBV12-2 and TRBJ1-3. TRBV12-2 is a pseudogene locus. The CDR3 length is 18 residues. CDR3 in amino acids: CASRLELGREGSGNTIYF. CDR3 DNA: TGTGCAAGTCGCTTAGAACTCGGCAGGGAGGGCTCTGGAAACACCATATATTTT.